The present T cell receptor (beta chain) was sequenced within a study of T cells in Graves' hyperthyroidism and ophthalmopathy. Points from the study as a whole: The majority of expanded thyroid clonotypes above 0.001 also appeared in blood.

The CDR3 has 13 amino acids. Trimming cost V 0 bases and J 5 bases, with 10 bases left between them. The germline V gene has CDR1 DFQATT and CDR2 SNEGSKA (reference sequence). Ophthalmopathy in the patients scored at least 3 on Clinical Activity Score and at least 4 on NOSPECS grade, lasting under 3 months. Amplification targeted TCR beta CDR3 regions from RNA transcripts. The HTBI primer set served for first-round RT-PCR of the TCR CDR3. Each CDR3 protein is one row after TCRdb ran MiXCR on the multiplex PCR reads. This sample has about 520,000 distinct CDR3 sequences, with around 22% found just once. This clonotype occurred a few times. Its antigen is undetermined.

The chain combines TRBV20-1 with TRBJ2-5; D might be TRBD1 or TRBD2, each matching 5 bases. Material: blood. This sequence was found in a woman under 40 with Graves' ophthalmopathy. The CDR3 DNA reads TGCAGTGCTAGAGATATGGGGACCGAGACCCAGTACTTC. Amino acid sequence: CSARDMGTETQYF.